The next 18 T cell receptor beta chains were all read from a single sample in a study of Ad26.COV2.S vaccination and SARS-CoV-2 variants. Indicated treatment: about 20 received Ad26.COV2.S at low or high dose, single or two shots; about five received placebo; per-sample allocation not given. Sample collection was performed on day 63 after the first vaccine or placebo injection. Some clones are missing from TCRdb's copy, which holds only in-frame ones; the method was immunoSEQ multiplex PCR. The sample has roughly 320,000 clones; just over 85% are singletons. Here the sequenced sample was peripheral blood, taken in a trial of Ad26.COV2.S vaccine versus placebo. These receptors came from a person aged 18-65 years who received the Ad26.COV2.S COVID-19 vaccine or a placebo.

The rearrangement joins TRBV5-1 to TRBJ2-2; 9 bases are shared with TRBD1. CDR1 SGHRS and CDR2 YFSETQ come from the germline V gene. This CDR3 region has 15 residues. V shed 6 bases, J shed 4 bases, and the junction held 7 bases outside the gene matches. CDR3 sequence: CASTPGQGATGELFF. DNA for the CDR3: TGCGCCAGCACGCCGGGACAGGGAGCCACCGGGGAGCTGTTTTTT.

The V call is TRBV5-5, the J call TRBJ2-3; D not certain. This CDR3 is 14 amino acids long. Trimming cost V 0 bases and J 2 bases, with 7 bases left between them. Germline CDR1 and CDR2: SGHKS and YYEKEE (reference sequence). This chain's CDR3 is CASSLGTATDTQYF. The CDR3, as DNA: TGTGCCAGCAGCTTGGGGACGGCCACAGATACGCAGTATTTT.

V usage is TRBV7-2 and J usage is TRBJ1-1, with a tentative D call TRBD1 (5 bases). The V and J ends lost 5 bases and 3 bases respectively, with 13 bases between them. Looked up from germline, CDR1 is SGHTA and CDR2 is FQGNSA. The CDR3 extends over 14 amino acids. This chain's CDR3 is CASSQQGPYTEAFF. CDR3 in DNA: TGTGCCAGCAGCCAGCAGGGTCCCTACACTGAAGCTTTCTTT.

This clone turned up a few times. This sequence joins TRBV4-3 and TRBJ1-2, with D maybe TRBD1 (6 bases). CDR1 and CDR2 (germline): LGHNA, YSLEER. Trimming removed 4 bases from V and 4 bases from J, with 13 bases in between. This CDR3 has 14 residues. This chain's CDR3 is CASSPGHLAYGYTF. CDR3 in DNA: TGCGCCAGCAGCCCGGGACACCTTGCCTATGGCTACACCTTC.

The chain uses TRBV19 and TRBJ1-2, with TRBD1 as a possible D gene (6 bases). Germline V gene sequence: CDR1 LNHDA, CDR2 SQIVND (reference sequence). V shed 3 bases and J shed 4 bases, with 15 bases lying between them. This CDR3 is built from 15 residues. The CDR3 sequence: CASSIGRGGAYGYTF. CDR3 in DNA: TGTGCCAGTAGTATCGGAAGGGGGGGAGCCTATGGCTACACCTTC.

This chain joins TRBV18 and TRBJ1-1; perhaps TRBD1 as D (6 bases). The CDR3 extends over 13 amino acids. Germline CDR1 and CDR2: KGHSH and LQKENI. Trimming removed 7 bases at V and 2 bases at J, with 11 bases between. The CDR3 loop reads CASLQGFNTEAFF. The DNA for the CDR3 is TGTGCCAGCTTACAGGGATTTAACACTGAAGCTTTCTTT.

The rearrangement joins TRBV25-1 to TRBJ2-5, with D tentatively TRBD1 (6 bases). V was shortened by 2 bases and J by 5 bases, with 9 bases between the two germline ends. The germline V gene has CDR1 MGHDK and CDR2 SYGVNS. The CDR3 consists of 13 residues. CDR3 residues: CASSEQGLETQYF. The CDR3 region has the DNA TGTGCCAGCAGTGAACAGGGGTTGGAGACCCAGTACTTC.

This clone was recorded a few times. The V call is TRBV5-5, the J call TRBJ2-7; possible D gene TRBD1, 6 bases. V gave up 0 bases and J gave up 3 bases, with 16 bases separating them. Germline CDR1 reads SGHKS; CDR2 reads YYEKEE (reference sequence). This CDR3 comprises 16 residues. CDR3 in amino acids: CASSLALRTDYYEQYF. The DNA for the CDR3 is TGTGCCAGCAGCTTGGCATTAAGGACAGATTACTACGAGCAGTACTTC.

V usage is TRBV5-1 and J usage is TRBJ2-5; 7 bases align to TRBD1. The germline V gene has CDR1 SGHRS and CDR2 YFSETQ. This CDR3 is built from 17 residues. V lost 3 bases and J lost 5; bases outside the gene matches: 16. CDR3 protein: CASSSNTPRQGRETQYF. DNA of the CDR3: TGCGCCAGCAGCTCGAATACCCCTCGACAGGGTCGGGAGACCCAGTACTTC.

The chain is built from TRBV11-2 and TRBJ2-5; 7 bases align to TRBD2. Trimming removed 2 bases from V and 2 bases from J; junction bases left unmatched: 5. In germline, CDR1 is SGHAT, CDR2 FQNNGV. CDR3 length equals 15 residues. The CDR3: CASSLSPSGQETQYF. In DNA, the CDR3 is TGTGCCAGCAGCTTATCCCCTAGCGGACAAGAGACCCAGTACTTC.

DNA for the CDR3: TGTGCCAGCAGCTCCCGACCCTTGGGCTCCTACAATGAGCAGTTCTTC. This translates into CASSSRPLGSYNEQFF. The V call is TRBV7-2, the J call TRBJ2-1; D unresolved. The V gene lost 4 bases and the J gene lost 0 bases, with 13 bases spanning the gap. Per germline, CDR1 SGHTA and CDR2 FQGNSA. The CDR3 sequence is 16 residues long. Variable domain in full (rest from reference TRBV7-2 and TRBJ2-1): GAGVSQSPSNKVTEKGKDVELRCDPISGHTALYWYRQSLGQGLEFLIYFQGNSAPDKSGLPSDRFSAERTGGSVSTLTIQRTQQEDSAVYLCASSSRPLGSYNEQFFGPGTRLTVL.

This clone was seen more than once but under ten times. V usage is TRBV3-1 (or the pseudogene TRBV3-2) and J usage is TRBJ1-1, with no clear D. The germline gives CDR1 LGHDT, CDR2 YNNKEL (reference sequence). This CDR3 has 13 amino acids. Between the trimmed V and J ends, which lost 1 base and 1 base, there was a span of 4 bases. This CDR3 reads CASSQGGNTEAFF. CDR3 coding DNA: TGTGCCAGCAGCCAAGGAGGGAACACTGAAGCTTTCTTT.

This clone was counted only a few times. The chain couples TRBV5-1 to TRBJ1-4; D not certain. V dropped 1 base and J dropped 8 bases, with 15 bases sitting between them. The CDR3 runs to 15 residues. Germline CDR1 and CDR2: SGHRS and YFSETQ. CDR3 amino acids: CASSLSKGSGEKLFF. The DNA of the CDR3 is TGCGCCAGCAGCTTGAGTAAGGGAAGTGGCGAAAAACTGTTTTTT.

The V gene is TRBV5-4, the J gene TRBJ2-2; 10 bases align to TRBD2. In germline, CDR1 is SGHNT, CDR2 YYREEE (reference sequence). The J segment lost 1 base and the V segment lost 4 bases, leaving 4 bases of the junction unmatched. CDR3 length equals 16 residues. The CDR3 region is CASSTLAGENTGELFF. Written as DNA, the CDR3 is TGTGCCAGCAGCACTCTAGCGGGGGAGAACACCGGGGAGCTGTTTTTT.

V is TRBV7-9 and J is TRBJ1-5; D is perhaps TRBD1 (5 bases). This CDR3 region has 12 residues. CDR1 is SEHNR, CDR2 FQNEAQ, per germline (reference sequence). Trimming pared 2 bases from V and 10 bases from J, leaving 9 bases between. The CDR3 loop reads CASSLWGVPQHF. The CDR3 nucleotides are TGTGCCAGCAGCTTATGGGGGGTACCCCAGCATTTT.

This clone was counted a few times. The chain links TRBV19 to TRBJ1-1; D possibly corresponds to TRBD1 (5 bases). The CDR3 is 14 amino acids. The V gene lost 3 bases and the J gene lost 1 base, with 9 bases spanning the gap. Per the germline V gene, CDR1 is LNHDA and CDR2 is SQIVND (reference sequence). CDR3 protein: CASSIGTGNTEAFF. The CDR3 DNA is TGTGCCAGTAGTATCGGGACTGGGAACACTGAAGCTTTCTTT. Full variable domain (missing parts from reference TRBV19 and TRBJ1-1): DGGITQSPKYLFRKEGQNVTLSCEQNLNHDAMYWYRQDPGQGLRLIYYSQIVNDFQKGDIAEGYSVSREKKESFPLTVTSAQKNPTAFYLCASSIGTGNTEAFFGQGTRLTVV.

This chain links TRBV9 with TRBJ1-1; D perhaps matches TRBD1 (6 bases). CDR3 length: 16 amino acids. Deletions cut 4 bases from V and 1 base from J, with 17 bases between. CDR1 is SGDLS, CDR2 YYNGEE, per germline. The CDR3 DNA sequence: TGTGCCAGCAGCATTCATACAGGGATCGGGAACACTGAAGCTTTCTTT. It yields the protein CASSIHTGIGNTEAFF.

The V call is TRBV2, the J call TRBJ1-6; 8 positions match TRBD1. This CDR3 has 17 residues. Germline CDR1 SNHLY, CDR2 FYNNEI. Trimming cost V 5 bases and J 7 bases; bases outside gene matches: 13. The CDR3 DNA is TGTGCCAGCAGTCGCGGGACAGGAGCTGGCTTCAATTCACCCCTCCACTTT. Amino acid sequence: CASSRGTGAGFNSPLHF.